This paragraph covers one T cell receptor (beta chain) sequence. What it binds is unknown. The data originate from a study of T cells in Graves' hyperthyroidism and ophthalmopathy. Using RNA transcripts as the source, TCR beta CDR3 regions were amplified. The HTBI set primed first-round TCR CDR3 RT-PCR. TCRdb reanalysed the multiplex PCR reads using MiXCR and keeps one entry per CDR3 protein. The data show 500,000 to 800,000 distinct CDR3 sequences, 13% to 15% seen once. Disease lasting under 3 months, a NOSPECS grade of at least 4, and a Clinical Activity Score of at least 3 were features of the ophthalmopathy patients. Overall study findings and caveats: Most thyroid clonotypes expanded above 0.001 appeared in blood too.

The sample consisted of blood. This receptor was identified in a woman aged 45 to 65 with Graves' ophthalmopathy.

CDR3 DNA: TGTGCCACCAGTGATTTTTCTAGCGGGAGCCGGGGAGATACGCAGTATTTT. Protein: CATSDFSSGSRGDTQYF. The V call is TRBV24-1, the J call TRBJ2-3, with 10 nucleotides matching TRBD2. Trimming took 1 base from V and 5 from J; bases not matched to a gene: 8. The CDR3 totals 17 residues. CDR1 is KGHDR, CDR2 SFDVKD, per germline.